The 16 T cell receptor beta chains below come from one sample, sequenced in a study of shared clonotypes between healthy human individuals. The method was immunoSEQ multiplex PCR; TCRdb's version includes in-frame clones alone and lacks a portion of them. The data hold roughly 2.1 million clones, with around 93% observed a single time. CD45RO-negative cells were positively selected for CCR7, leaving out terminally differentiated effector memory CD45RA+ cells. Sequencing was performed on naive CD8+ T cells from PBMCs. The receptors shown here come from a man between 18 and 35 years old in good health. Some clones in this sample may be carry-over from other donors' samples.

The sample holds a few counts of this clone. This chain connects TRBV9 to TRBJ2-1; a possible D gene is TRBD2 (6 bases). The germline V gene has CDR1 SGDLS and CDR2 YYNGEE. The length of the CDR3 is 15 residues. Trimming shortened V by 6 bases and J by 0 bases, and 13 bases separated the two germline ends. DNA for the CDR3: TGTGCCAGCAACCGTAGGGACTCCTCCTACAATGAGCAGTTCTTC. It is translated as CASNRRDSSYNEQFF.

V and J are TRBV11-2 and TRBJ2-7, with D possibly TRBD2 on 7 matching bases. Between the trimmed V and J ends, which lost 5 bases and 2 bases, there was a span of 16 bases. The CDR3 is made up of 15 amino acids. Germline V gene data show CDR1 as SGHAT and CDR2 as FQNNGV. The DNA of the CDR3 is TGTGCCAGCAGCCGGGGGGCGGTGGGGCCCTACGAGCAGTACTTC. It encodes CASSRGAVGPYEQYF.

J is TRBJ2-5 and V is TRBV29-1, with unresolved D. The CDR3 is 14 amino acids. With 1 base removed from V and 2 bases from J, the gap between germline ends came to 11 bases. In germline, CDR1 is SQVTM, CDR2 ANQGSEA. CDR3 sequence reads: CSVEGVGIQETQYF. As DNA, the CDR3 is TGCAGCGTTGAAGGCGTGGGTATTCAAGAGACCCAGTACTTC.

The chain joins TRBV28 to TRBJ1-5, with D unclear. CDR3 size: 14 residues. V dropped 6 bases and J dropped 3 bases, with 12 bases sitting between them. CDR1 and CDR2 from the germline V gene are MDHEN and SYDVKM. The CDR3 sequence is CASRADQYNQPQHF. CDR3 nucleotides: TGTGCCAGCAGAGCTGACCAGTACAATCAGCCCCAGCATTTT.

The rearrangement joins TRBV10-3 to TRBJ1-1, with TRBD1 as a possible D gene (5 bases). Trimming left V 4 bases short and J 1 base short, with 13 bases between. Germline-derived CDR1 and CDR2 are ENHRY and SYGVKD. CDR3 length: 15 amino acids. The CDR3 DNA sequence: TGTGCCATCAGTGCAGGGAGTGGGGGGAACACTGAAGCTTTCTTT. Its protein product is CAISAGSGGNTEAFF.

The chain carries TRBV6-1 and TRBJ2-3; possible D gene TRBD1, 5 bases. Germline V gene data show CDR1 as MNHNS and CDR2 as SASEGT. V was trimmed by 2 bases and J by 1 base, leaving 13 bases between them. The CDR3 runs 16 residues. As DNA, the CDR3 is TGTGCCAGCAGTGAAAGGGGTGCCTGGGGCACAGATACGCAGTATTTT. Amino acids: CASSERGAWGTDTQYF.

The chain is built from TRBV10-3 and TRBJ1-4; 7 positions match TRBD1. The CDR3 loop spans 14 amino acids. Per the germline V gene, CDR1 is ENHRY and CDR2 is SYGVKD. J was trimmed by 7 bases and V by 6 bases; bases with no gene match: 8. DNA of the CDR3: TGTGCCATCAGACCCGACAGGGAAAGTGAAAAACTGTTTTTT. Its translation: CAIRPDRESEKLFF.

This clone was detected only a few times. This sequence joins TRBV2 and TRBJ1-1; D is unresolved. Germline CDR1 SNHLY, CDR2 FYNNEI. The CDR3 runs 10 residues. V was pared by 8 bases and J by 11 bases, with 12 bases between. This chain's CDR3 is CASGSGQAFF. The DNA of the CDR3 is TGTGCCAGCGGATCTGGTCAGGCTTTCTTT.

This clone appeared a single time. The rearrangement links TRBV5-5 to TRBJ2-1; 14 nucleotides align to TRBD2. The CDR3 has 20 residues. Unmatched junction bases numbered 16, after V lost 4 bases and J lost 4 bases. The germline gives CDR1 SGHKS, CDR2 YYEKEE (reference sequence). The CDR3 spells CASSGRGLAGGTDDYNEQFF. DNA for the CDR3: TGTGCCAGCAGCGGGAGAGGACTAGCGGGAGGAACGGATGATTACAATGAGCAGTTCTTC. Drawing the rest from reference TRBV5-5 and TRBJ2-1, the complete variable domain is DAGVTQSPTHLIKTRGQQVTLRCSPISGHKSVSWYQQVLGQGPQFIFQYYEKEERGRGNFPDRFSARQFPNYSSELNVNALLLGDSALYLCASSGRGLAGGTDDYNEQFFGPGTRLTVL.

The chain recombines TRBV18 with TRBJ2-2, with D unclear. The CDR3 is 13 residues long. From germline, CDR1 is KGHSH and CDR2 LQKENI. V gave up 0 bases and J gave up 7 bases, with 6 bases separating them. The CDR3 is CASSPPPLGELFF. The CDR3 region has the DNA TGTGCCAGCTCACCACCACCTCTCGGGGAGCTGTTTTTT.

The V gene is TRBV7-8, the J gene TRBJ2-7; tentatively, D is TRBD1 (6 bases). Germline loops: CDR1 SGHVS, CDR2 FQNEAQ. CDR3 length equals 14 residues. Trimming removed 1 base at V and 5 bases at J, with 12 bases between. CDR3 sequence reads: CASSLEWGRDEQYF. The CDR3 coding sequence is TGTGCCAGCAGCTTAGAGTGGGGGCGCGACGAGCAGTACTTC.

The chain carries TRBV6-5 and TRBJ2-2; 7 bases match TRBD2. The CDR3 covers 12 residues. CDR1 is MNHEY and CDR2 is SVGAGI in the germline V gene. Unmatched junction bases numbered 1, after V lost 7 bases and J lost 5 bases. The CDR3 region is CASKAGTGELFF. CDR3 in DNA: TGTGCCAGCAAAGCGGGGACCGGGGAGCTGTTTTTT.

V usage is TRBV25-1 and J usage is TRBJ2-5; no clear D. Germline CDR1 reads MGHDK; CDR2 reads SYGVNS. The CDR3 has 17 amino acids. Trimming shortened V by 3 bases and J by 2 bases, and 19 bases separated the two germline ends. The CDR3 protein is CASSDRAGLLFQETQYF. The CDR3 coding sequence is TGTGCCAGCAGTGACCGTGCTGGCCTCCTTTTTCAAGAGACCCAGTACTTC.

The chain has TRBV15 and TRBJ2-2; TRBD2 might be the D (6 bases). The CDR3 covers 14 residues. CDR1 is LNHNV, CDR2 YYDKDF, per germline (reference sequence). V lost 4 bases and J 7 bases, leaving 13 bases between the germline ends. CDR3 residues: CATSTAGRSGELFF. DNA for the CDR3: TGTGCCACCAGCACAGCGGGTCGGAGCGGGGAGCTGTTTTTT. Complete variable domain (other parts from reference TRBV15 and TRBJ2-2): DAMVIQNPRYQVTQFGKPVTLSCSQTLNHNVMYWYQQKSSQAPKLLFHYYDKDFNNEADTPDNFQSRRPNTSFCFLDIRSPGLGDTAMYLCATSTAGRSGELFFGEGSRLTVL.

The chain links TRBV6-6 to TRBJ2-1; 10 bases align to TRBD2. J gave up 9 bases and V 1 base, and 9 bases lay outside the gene matches. CDR3 size: 16 residues. Per the germline V gene, CDR1 is MNHNY and CDR2 is SVGAGI (reference sequence). Here the CDR3 reads CASSYYSASGSGEQFF. The CDR3 DNA reads as TGTGCCAGCAGTTACTATAGCGCTAGCGGGAGCGGTGAGCAGTTCTTC.

This clone appeared a single time. J is TRBJ2-7 and V is TRBV5-6; no clear D gene. The germline V and J ends were trimmed by 0 bases and 7 bases, with 11 bases remaining between them. Germline V gene lookup returns CDR1 SGHDT and CDR2 YYEEEE. CDR3 length equals 13 residues. The CDR3 region is CASSLGRRGEQYF. The CDR3 DNA is TGTGCCAGCAGCTTGGGTCGACGTGGGGAGCAGTACTTC.